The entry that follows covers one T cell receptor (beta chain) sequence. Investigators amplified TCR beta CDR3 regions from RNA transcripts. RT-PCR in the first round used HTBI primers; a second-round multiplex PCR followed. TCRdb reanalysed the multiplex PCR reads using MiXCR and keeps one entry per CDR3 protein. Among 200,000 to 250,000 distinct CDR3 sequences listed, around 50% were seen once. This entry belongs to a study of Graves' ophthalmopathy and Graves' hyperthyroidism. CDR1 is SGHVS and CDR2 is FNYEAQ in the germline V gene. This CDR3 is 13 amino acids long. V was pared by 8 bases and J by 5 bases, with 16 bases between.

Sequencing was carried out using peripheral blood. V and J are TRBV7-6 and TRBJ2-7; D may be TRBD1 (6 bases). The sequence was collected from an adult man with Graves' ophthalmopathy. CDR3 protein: CASGPTGFDEQYF. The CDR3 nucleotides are TGTGCCAGCGGTCCTACAGGGTTCGACGAGCAGTACTTC.